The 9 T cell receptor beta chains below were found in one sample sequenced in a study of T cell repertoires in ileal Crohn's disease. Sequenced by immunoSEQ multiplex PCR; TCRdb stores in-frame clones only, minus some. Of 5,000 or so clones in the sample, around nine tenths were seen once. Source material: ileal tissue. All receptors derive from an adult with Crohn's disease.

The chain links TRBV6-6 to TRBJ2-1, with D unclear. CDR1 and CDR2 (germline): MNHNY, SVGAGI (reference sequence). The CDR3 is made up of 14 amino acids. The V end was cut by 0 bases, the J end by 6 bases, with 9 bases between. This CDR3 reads CASSYSNRGNEQFF. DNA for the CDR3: TGTGCCAGCAGTTACTCGAATCGAGGCAATGAGCAGTTCTTC.

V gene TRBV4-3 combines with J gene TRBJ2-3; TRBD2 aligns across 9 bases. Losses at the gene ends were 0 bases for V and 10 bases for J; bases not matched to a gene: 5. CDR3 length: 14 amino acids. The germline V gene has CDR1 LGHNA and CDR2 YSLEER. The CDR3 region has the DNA TGCGCCAGCAGCCAAGAATATCGACTAGCGGCGCAGTATTTT. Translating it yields CASSQEYRLAAQYF.

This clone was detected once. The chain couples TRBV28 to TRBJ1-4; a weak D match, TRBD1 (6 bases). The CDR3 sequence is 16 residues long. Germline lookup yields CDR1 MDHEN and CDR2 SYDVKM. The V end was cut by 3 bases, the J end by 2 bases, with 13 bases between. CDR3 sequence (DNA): TGTGCCAGCAGTTTCCAAGGGGGTCCCACTAATGAAAAACTGTTTTTT. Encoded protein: CASSFQGGPTNEKLFF.

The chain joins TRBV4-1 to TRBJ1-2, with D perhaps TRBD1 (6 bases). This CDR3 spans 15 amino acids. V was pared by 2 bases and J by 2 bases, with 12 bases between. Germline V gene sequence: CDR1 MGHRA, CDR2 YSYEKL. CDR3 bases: TGCGCCAGCAGCCAACTACAGGGATCGAACTATGGCTACACCTTC. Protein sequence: CASSQLQGSNYGYTF.

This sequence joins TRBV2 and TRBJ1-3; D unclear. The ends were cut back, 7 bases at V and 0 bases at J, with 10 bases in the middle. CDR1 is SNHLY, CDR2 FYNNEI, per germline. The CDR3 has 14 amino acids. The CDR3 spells CASKDTLSGNTIYF. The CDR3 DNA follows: TGTGCCAGCAAAGACACCCTCTCTGGAAACACCATATATTTT. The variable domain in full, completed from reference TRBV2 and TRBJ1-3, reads EPEVTQTPSHQVTQMGQEVILRCVPISNHLYFYWYRQILGQKVEFLVSFYNNEISEKSEIFDDQFSVERPDGSNFTLKIRSTKLEDSAMYFCASKDTLSGNTIYFGEGSWLTVV.

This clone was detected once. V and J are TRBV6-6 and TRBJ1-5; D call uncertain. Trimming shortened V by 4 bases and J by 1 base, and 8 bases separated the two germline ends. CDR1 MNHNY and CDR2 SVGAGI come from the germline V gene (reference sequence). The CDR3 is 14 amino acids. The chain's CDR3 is CASSSAGSNQPQHF. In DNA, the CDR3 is TGTGCCAGCAGTTCAGCGGGGAGCAATCAGCCCCAGCATTTT.

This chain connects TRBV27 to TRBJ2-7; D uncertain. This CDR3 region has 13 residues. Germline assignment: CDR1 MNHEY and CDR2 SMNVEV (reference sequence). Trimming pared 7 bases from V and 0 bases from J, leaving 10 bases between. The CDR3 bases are TGTGCCAGCATGCCAGGTGACTCCTACGAGCAGTACTTC. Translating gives CASMPGDSYEQYF.

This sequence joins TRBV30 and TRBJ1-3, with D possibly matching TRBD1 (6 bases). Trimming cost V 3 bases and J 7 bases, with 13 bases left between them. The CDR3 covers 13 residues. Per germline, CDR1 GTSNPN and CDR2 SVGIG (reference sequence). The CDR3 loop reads CAWRVRGGNTIYF. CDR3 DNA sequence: TGTGCCTGGAGGGTTAGGGGGGGGAACACCATATATTTT. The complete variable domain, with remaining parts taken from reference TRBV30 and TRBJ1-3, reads SQTIHQWPATLVQPVGSPLSLECTVEGTSNPNLYWYRQAAGRGLQLLFYSVGIGQISSEVPQNLSASRPQDRQFILSSKKLLLSDSGFYLCAWRVRGGNTIYFGEGSWLTVV.

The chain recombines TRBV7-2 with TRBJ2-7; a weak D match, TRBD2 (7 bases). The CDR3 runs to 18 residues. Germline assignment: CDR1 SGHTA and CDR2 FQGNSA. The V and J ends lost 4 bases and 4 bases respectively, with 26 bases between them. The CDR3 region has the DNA TGTGCCAGCAGCTATCTAGGGGGGGGCAGGTCTGGCTCTTACGAGCAGTACTTC. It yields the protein CASSYLGGGRSGSYEQYF.